One and the same sample provided the 5 T cell receptor beta chains below, sequenced in a study of Ad26.COV2.S vaccination and SARS-CoV-2 variants. The treatment was: some 20 received Ad26.COV2.S at low or high dose, single or two shots; 5 received placebo; per-sample allocation not given. All samples were drawn on day 63, counting from the first vaccine or placebo injection. TCRdb's copy holds only in-frame clones and misses some; the assay was immunoSEQ multiplex PCR. The profile shows some 410,000 clones, approximately 90% of them singletons. The sample here was peripheral blood, taken in a trial of Ad26.COV2.S vaccine versus placebo. The receptors shown here come from a person between 18 and 65 years old who received the Ad26.COV2.S COVID-19 vaccine or a placebo.

The rearrangement links TRBV3-1 (or the pseudogene TRBV3-2) to TRBJ2-6; TRBD1 might be the D (6 bases). The CDR3 sequence is 15 residues long. Trimming removed 4 bases at V and 2 bases at J, with 9 bases between. Looked up from germline, CDR1 is LGHDT and CDR2 is YNNKEL (reference sequence). DNA of the CDR3: TGTGCCAGCAGCCCGCACAGGGCTGGGGCCAACGTCCTGACTTTC. This gives the protein CASSPHRAGANVLTF.

This chain links TRBV6-5 with TRBJ2-3, with 7 bases that match TRBD2. Trimming took 9 bases from V and 3 from J; bases not matched to a gene: 6. Germline CDR1 and CDR2: MNHEY and SVGAGI. This CDR3 has 13 amino acids. The CDR3 bases are TGTGCCAGTAAAGACGGGGGGACAGATACGCAGTATTTT. This sequence encodes CASKDGGTDTQYF.

The chain uses TRBV4-1 and TRBJ2-5; 7 bases align to TRBD2. The J segment lost 4 bases and the V segment lost 2 bases, leaving 4 bases of the junction unmatched. The CDR3 sequence is 14 residues long. Germline CDR1 reads MGHRA; CDR2 reads YSYEKL. The CDR3, as DNA: TGCGCCAGCAGCCAAACATCTAGCGGAGAGACCCAGTACTTC. Translation: CASSQTSSGETQYF.

CDR3 nucleotides: TGTGCCAGCGGACCGAACACCAATGAGCAGTTCTTC. Protein sequence: CASGPNTNEQFF. This chain joins TRBV6-6 and TRBJ2-1; D is ambiguous. V dropped 8 bases and J dropped 6 bases, with 11 bases sitting between them. Germline CDR1 reads MNHNY; CDR2 reads SVGAGI (reference sequence). The CDR3 runs 12 residues.

This clone has only one observation. This chain joins TRBV5-1 and TRBJ2-3; the D call may be TRBD1 or TRBD2 (5 bases each). The CDR3 length is 14 residues. In germline, CDR1 is SGHRS, CDR2 YFSETQ. V was shortened by 7 bases and J by 1 base, with 13 bases between the two germline ends. CDR3: CASYRDGGTDTQYF. DNA of the CDR3: TGCGCCAGCTACCGGGACGGGGGCACAGATACGCAGTATTTT.